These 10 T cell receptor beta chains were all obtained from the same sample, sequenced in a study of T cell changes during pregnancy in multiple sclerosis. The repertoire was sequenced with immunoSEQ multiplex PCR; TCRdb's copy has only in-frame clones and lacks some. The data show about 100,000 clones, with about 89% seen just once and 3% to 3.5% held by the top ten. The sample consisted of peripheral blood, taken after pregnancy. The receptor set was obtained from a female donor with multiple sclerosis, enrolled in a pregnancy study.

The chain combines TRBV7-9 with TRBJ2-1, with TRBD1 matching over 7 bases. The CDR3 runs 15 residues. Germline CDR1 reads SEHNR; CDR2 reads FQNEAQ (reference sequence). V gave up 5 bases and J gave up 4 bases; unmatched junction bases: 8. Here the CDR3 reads CASSPRQGRYNEQFF. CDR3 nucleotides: TGTGCCAGCAGCCCGAGACAGGGAAGGTACAATGAGCAGTTCTTC.

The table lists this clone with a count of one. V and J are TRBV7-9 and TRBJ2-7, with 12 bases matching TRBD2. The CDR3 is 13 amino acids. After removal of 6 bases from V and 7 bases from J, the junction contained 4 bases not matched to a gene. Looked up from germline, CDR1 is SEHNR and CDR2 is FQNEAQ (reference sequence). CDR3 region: CASSYLAGGEQYF. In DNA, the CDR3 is TGTGCCAGCAGTTACCTAGCGGGGGGGGAGCAGTACTTC.

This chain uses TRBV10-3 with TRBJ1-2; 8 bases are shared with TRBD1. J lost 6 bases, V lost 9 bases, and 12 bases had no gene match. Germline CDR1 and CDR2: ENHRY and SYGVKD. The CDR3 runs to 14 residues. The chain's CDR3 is CAIGLDRDGDGYTF. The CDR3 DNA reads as TGTGCCATAGGCCTGGACAGGGATGGCGATGGCTACACCTTC.

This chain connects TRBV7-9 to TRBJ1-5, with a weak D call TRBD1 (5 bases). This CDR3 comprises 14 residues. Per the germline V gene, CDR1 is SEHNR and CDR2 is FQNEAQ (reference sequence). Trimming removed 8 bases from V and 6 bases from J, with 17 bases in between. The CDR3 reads CASSASAGFQPQHF. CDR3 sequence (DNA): TGTGCCAGCTCAGCTTCTGCAGGGTTTCAGCCCCAGCATTTT.

The CDR3 loop reads CASSENNEQFF. In DNA, the CDR3 is TGTGCCAGCAGCGAGAACAATGAGCAGTTCTTC. This sequence joins TRBV6-5 and TRBJ2-1; D is undetermined. Germline V CDR1 and CDR2: MNHEY, SVGAGI. This CDR3 contains 11 residues. V lost 6 bases and J lost 5, with 5 bases in between.

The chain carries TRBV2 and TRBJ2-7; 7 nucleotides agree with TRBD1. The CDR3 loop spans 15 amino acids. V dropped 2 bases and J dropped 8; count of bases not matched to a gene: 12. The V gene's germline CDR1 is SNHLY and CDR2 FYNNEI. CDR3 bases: TGTGCCAGCAGTGAACCGACGGGACAGCTCTCAAAGCAGTACTTC. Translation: CASSEPTGQLSKQYF.

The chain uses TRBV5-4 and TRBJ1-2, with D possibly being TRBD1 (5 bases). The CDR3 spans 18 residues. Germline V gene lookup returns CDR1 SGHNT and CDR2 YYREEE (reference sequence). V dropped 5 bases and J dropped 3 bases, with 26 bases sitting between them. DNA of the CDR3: TGTGCCAGCAGATATGACCTGCCGCGGGGCCCGCTGGACTATGGCTACACCTTC. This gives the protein CASRYDLPRGPLDYGYTF. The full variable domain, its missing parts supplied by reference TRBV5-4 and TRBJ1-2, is ETGVTQSPTHLIKTRGQQVTLRCSSQSGHNTVSWYQQALGQGPQFIFQYYREEENGRGNFPPRFSGLQFPNYSSELNVNALELDDSALYLCASRYDLPRGPLDYGYTFGSGTRLTVV.

CDR3 bases: TGTGCCAGCAGCCAAGGGGGGGGCAGGGACGAGCAGTACTTC. Amino acids: CASSQGGGRDEQYF. The gene calls are TRBV4-2 and TRBJ2-7, with a possible D match to TRBD2 (7 bases). Germline values: CDR1 LGHNA, CDR2 YNFKEQ. The germline V and J ends were trimmed by 1 base and 5 bases, with 12 bases remaining between them. There are 14 residues in the CDR3.

CDR3 DNA sequence: TGTGCCAGCAGCCCATTAGCGGTGCTAGGCACAGATACGCAGTATTTT. Residues: CASSPLAVLGTDTQYF. The chain carries TRBV11-2 and TRBJ2-3; weak D call: TRBD2 (6 bases). The germline CDR1 and CDR2 sequences are SGHAT and FQNNGV. V lost 5 bases and J lost 1, with 16 bases in between. This CDR3 has 16 amino acids.

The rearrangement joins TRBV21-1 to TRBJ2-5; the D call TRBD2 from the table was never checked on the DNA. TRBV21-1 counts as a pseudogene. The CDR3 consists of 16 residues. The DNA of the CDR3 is TGTGCCAGCAGCAGGAATAGCGGAAAGTACCAAGAGACCCAGTACTTC. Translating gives CASSRNSGKYQETQYF.